This TCR beta chain was captured in a study of T cells after yellow fever vaccination. The sample holds many counts of this clonotype. The CDR3 totals 14 residues. Germline CDR1 SGHTA, CDR2 FQGNSA. V was shortened by 2 bases and J by 0 bases, with 7 bases between the two germline ends. One entry per CDR3 protein results from TCRdb running MiXCR on the 5' RACE reads. The sample carries under 150,000 distinct CDR3 sequences, 7.7% recorded once. The genes are TRBV7-2 and TRBJ1-1; D is possibly TRBD1 (5 bases). The TCR sequence derives from a man between 25 and 39 years old who received the YFV17D yellow fever vaccine. The sequences come from CD4+ T cells sorted from PBMCs, collected 5 days after the yellow fever booster vaccination. This CDR3 reads CASSLLGVNTEAFF. In DNA form, the CDR3 reads TGTGCCAGCAGCTTATTGGGGGTGAACACTGAAGCTTTCTTT.